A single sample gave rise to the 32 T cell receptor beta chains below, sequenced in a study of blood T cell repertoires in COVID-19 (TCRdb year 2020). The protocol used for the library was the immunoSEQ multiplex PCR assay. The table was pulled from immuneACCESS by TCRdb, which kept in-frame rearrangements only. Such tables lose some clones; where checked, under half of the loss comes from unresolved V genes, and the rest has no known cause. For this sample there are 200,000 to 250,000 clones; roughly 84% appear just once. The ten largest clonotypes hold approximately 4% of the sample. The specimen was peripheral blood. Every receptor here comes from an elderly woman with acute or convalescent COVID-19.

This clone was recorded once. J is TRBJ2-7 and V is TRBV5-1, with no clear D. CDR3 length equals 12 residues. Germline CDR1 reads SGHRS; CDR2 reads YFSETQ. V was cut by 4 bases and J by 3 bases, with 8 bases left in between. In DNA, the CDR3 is TGCGCCAGCAGCCCCCCGGGCTACGAGCAGTACTTC. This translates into CASSPPGYEQYF.

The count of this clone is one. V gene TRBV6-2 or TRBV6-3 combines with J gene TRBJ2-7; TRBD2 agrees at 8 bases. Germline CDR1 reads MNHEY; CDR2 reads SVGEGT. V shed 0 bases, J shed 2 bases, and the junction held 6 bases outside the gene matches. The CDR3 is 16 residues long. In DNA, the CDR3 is TGTGCCAGCAGTTACTCGAATAGCGGGATCCCCTACGAGCAGTACTTC. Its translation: CASSYSNSGIPYEQYF.

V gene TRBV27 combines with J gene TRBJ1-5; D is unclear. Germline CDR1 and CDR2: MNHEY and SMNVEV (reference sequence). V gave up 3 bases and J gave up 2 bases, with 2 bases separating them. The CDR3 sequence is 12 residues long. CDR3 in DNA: TGTGCCAGCAGTTTCGGCAATCAGCCCCAGCATTTT. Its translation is CASSFGNQPQHF.

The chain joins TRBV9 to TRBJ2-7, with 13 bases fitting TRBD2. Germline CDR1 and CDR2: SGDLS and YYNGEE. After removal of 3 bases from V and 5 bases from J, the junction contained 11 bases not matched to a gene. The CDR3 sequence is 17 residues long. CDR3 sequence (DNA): TGTGCCAGCAGCGGCGGACTAGCGGGGGCTTTGGGGCACGAGCAGTACTTC. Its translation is CASSGGLAGALGHEQYF.

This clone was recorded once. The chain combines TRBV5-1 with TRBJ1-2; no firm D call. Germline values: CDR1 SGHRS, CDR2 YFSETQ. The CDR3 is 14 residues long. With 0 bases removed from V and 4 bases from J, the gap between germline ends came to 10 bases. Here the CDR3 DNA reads TGCGCCAGCAGCTTGGGTGGTGAGTCCTATGGCTACACCTTC. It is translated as CASSLGGESYGYTF.

The CDR3 protein is CASSPGVTTNEKLFF. The CDR3 coding sequence is TGTGCCAGCAGCCCAGGGGTAACAACTAATGAAAAACTGTTTTTT. The chain is built from TRBV9 and TRBJ1-4, with D maybe TRBD1 (6 bases). Germline loops: CDR1 SGDLS, CDR2 YYNGEE. The CDR3 sequence is 15 residues long. V lost 4 bases and J lost 0, with 10 bases in between.

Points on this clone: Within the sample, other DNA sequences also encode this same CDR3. DNA of the CDR3: TGTGCCAGCAGTGAACAGGGAGGACAGCCCCAGCATTTT. Its protein is CASSEQGGQPQHF. The chain links TRBV6-1 to TRBJ1-5; TRBD1 might be the D (5 bases). Germline loops: CDR1 MNHNS, CDR2 SASEGT. The CDR3 is made up of 13 amino acids. V shed 2 bases and J shed 7 bases, with 9 bases lying between them.

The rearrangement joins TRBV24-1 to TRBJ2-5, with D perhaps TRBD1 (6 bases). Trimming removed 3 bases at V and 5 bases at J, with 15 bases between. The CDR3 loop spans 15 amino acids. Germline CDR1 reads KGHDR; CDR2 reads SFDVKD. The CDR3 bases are TGTGCCACCAGTGATCCCGCAGGGGTAGGGGAGACCCAGTACTTC. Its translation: CATSDPAGVGETQYF.

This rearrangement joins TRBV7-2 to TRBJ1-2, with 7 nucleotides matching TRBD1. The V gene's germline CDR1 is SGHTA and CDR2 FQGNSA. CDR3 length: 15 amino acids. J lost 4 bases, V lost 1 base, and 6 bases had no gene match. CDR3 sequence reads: CASSLGPAGGYGYTF. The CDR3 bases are TGTGCCAGCAGCTTAGGGCCCGCAGGGGGCTATGGCTACACCTTC.

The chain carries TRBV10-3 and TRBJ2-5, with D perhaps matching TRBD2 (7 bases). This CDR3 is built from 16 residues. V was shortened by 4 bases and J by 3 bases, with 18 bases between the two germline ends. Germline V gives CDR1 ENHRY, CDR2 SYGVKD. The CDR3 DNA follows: TGTGCCATCAGTGCGGGGGCTAGCGGAACGAAAGAGACCCAGTACTTC. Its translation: CAISAGASGTKETQYF.

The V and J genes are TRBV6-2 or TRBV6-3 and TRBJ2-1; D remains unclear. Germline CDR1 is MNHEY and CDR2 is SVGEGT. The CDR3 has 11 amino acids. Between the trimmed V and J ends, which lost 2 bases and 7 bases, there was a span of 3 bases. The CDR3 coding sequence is TGTGCCAGCAGTTACCTAAATGAGCAGTTCTTC. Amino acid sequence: CASSYLNEQFF.

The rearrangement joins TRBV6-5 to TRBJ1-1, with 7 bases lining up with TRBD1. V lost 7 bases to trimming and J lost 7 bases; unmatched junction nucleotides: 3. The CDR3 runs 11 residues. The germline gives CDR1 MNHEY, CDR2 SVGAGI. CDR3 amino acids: CASTRQGEAFF. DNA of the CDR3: TGTGCCAGCACTCGACAGGGTGAAGCTTTCTTT.

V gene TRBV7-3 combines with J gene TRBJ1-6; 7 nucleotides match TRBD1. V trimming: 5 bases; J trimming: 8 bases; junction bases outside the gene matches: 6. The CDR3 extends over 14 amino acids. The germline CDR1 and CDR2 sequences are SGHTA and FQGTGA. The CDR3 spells CASSLPGTDSPLHF. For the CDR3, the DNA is TGTGCCAGCAGCCTGCCCGGGACAGATTCACCCCTCCACTTT.

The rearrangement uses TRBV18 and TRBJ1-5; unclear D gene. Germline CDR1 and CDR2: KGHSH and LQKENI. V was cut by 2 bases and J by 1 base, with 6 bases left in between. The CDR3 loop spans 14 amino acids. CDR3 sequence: CASSPMESNQPQHF. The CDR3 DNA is TGTGCCAGCTCACCAATGGAGAGCAATCAGCCCCAGCATTTT. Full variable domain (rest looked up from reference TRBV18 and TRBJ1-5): NAGVMQNPRHLVRRRGQEARLRCSPMKGHSHVYWYRQLPEEGLKFMVYLQKENIIDESGMPKERFSAEFPKEGPSILRIQQVVRGDSAAYFCASSPMESNQPQHFGDGTRLSIL.

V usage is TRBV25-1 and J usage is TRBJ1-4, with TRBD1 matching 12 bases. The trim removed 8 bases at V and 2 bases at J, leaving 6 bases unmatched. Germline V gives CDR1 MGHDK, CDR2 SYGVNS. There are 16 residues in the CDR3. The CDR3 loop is CASRGTGGPTNEKLFF. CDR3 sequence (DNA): TGTGCCAGCCGAGGGACAGGGGGCCCGACTAATGAAAAACTGTTTTTT.

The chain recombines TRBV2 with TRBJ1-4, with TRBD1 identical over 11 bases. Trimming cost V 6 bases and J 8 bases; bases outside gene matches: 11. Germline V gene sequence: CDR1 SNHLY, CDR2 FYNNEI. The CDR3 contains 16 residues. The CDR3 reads CASSGQGAAWGEKLFF. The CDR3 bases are TGTGCCAGCAGCGGACAGGGGGCTGCTTGGGGGGAAAAACTGTTTTTT. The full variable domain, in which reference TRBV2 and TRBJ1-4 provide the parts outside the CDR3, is EPEVTQTPSHQVTQMGQEVILRCVPISNHLYFYWYRQILGQKVEFLVSFYNNEISEKSEIFDDQFSVERPDGSNFTLKIRSTKLEDSAMYFCASSGQGAAWGEKLFFGSGTQLSVL.

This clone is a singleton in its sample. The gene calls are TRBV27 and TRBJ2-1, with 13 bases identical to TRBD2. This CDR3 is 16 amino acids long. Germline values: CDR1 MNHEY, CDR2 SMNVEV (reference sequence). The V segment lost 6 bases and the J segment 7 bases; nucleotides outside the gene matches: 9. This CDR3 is CASRSTSGGAVNEQFF. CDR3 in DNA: TGTGCCAGCAGGTCAACTAGCGGGGGGGCCGTTAATGAGCAGTTCTTC.

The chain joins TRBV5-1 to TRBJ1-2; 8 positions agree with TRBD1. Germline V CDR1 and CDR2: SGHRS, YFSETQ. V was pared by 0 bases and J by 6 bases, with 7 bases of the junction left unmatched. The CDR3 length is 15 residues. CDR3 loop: CASSLAGQGAHGYTF. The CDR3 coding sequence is TGCGCCAGCAGCTTGGCCGGGCAGGGGGCGCATGGCTACACCTTC.

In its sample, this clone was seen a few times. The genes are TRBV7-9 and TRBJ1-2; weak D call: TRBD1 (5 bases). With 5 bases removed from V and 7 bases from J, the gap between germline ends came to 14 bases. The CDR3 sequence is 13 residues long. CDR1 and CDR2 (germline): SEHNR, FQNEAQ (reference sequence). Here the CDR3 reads CASSSRDFSGYTF. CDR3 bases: TGTGCCAGCAGCAGCAGGGATTTTAGTGGCTACACCTTC. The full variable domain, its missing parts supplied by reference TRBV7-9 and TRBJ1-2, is DTGVSQNPRHKITKRGQNVTFRCDPISEHNRLYWYRQTLGQGPEFLTYFQNEAQLEKSRLLSDRFSAERPKGSFSTLEIQRTEQGDSAMYLCASSSRDFSGYTFGSGTRLTVV.

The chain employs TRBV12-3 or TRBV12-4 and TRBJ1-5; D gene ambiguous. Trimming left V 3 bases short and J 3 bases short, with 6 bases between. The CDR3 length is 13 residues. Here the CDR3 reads CASSFTDNQPQHF. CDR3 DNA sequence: TGTGCCAGCAGTTTTACAGACAATCAGCCCCAGCATTTT.

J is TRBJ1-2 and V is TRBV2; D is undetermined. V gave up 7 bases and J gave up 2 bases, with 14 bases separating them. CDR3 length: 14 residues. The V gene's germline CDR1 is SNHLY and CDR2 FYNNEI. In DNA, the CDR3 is TGTGCCAGCACCGAACTGGGCGGGAACTATGGCTACACCTTC. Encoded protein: CASTELGGNYGYTF.

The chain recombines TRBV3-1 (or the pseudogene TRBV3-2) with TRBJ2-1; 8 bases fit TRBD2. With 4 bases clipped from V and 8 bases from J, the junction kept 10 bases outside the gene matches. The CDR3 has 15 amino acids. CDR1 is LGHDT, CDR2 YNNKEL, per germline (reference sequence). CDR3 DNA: TGTGCCAGCAGCCGAGCGGGGGTAGCAACGGATGAGCAGTTCTTC. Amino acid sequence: CASSRAGVATDEQFF.

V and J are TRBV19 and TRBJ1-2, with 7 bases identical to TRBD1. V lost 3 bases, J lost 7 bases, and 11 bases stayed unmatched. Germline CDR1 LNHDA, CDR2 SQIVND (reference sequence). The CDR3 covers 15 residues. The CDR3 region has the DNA TGTGCCAGTAGTATTGCGGGGACAGCGGTGAGTGGCTACACCTTC. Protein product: CASSIAGTAVSGYTF.

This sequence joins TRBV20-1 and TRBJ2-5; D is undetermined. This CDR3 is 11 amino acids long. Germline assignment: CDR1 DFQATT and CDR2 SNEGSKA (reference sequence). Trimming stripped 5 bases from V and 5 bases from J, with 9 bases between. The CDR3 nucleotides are TGCAGTGCTGAGGCGCTGGAGACCCAGTACTTC. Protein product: CSAEALETQYF.

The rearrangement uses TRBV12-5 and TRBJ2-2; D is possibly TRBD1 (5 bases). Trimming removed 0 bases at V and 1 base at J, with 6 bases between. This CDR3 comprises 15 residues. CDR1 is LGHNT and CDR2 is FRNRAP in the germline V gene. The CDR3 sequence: CASGLVQVNTGELFF. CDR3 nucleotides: TGTGCTAGTGGTTTGGTACAGGTGAACACCGGGGAGCTGTTTTTT.

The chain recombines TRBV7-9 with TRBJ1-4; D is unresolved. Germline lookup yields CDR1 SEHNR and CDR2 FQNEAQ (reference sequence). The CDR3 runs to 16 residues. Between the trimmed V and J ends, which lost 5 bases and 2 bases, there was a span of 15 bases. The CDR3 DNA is TGTGCCAGCAGCCCCACTAGGTCCCTCACTAATGAAAAACTGTTTTTT. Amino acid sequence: CASSPTRSLTNEKLFF.

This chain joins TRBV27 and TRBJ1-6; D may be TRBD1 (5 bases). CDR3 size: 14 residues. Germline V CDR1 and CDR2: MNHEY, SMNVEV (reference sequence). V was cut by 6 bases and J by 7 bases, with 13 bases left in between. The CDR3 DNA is TGTGCCAGCAGGGAGGGGCTGAAAAATTCACCCCTCCACTTT. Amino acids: CASREGLKNSPLHF.

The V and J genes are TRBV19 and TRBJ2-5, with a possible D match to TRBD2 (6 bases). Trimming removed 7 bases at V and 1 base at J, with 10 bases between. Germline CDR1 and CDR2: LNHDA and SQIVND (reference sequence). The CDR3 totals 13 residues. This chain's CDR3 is CASNGGLQETQYF. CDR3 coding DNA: TGTGCCAGTAACGGGGGACTCCAAGAGACCCAGTACTTC.

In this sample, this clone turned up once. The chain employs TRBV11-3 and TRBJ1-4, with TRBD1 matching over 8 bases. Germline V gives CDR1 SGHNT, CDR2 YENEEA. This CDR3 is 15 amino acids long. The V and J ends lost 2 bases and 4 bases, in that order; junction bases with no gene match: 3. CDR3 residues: CASSLQGAGNEKLFF. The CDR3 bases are TGTGCCAGCAGCTTACAGGGGGCTGGTAATGAAAAACTGTTTTTT.

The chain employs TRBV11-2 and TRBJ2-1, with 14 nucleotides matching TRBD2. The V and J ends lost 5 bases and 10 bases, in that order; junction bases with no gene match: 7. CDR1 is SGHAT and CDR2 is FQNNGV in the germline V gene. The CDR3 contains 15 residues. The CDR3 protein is CASSPTSGGAGEQFF. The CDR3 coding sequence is TGTGCCAGCAGCCCGACTAGCGGGGGGGCCGGGGAGCAGTTCTTC.

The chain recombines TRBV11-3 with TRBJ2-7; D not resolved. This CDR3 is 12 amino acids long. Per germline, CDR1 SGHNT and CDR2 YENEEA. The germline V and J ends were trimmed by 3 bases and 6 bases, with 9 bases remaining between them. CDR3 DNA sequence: TGTGCCAGCAGCTTTGGGCCAGGCGAGCAGTACTTC. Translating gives CASSFGPGEQYF. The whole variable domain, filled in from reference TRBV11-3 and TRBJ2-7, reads EAGVVQSPRYKIIEKKQPVAFWCNPISGHNTLYWYLQNLGQGPELLIRYENEEAVDDSQLPKDRFSAERLKGVDSTLKIQPAELGDSAVYLCASSFGPGEQYFGPGTRLTVT.

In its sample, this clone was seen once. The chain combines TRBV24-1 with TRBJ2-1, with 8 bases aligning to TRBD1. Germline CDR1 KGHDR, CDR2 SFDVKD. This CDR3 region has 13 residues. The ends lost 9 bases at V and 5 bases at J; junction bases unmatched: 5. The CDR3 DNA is TGTGCCACCGCGCAGGGGGCGGACAATGAGCAGTTCTTC. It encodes CATAQGADNEQFF.